Shown below are 20 T cell receptor beta chains from a single sample sequenced in a study of blood T cells in healthy people across ages. Next came a second PCR, run for about 7 to 12 cycles, which used a sample-barcoded 5' primer along with a J-beta primer mix. TCRdb reprocessed the 5' RACE reads via MiXCR and lists one record per CDR3 protein. The table shows approximately 600,000 distinct CDR3 sequences, with around three fifths occurring only once. What was sequenced was blood. The receptors originated from a man in his 60s in good health.

The V gene is TRBV2, the J gene TRBJ2-7; D uncertain. The V gene's germline CDR1 is SNHLY and CDR2 FYNNEI. CDR3 length equals 12 residues. Trimming shortened V by 3 bases and J by 4 bases, and 7 bases separated the two germline ends. The CDR3 DNA follows: TGTGCCAGCAGTGACAGAATATACGAGCAGTACTTC. It yields the protein CASSDRIYEQYF.

This chain uses TRBV12-3 or TRBV12-4 with TRBJ2-1; D is undetermined. CDR3 size: 12 residues. Trimming took off 6 bases at V and 9 bases at J, with 12 bases between the two ends. Written as DNA, the CDR3 is TGTGCCAGCAGGCCCATAGTTACTGAGCAGTTCTTC. Protein product: CASRPIVTEQFF.

The chain has TRBV5-1 and TRBJ2-1; 9 positions match TRBD2. The CDR3 is made up of 19 amino acids. The trim removed 0 bases at V and 4 bases at J, leaving 14 bases unmatched. CDR1 and CDR2 from the germline V gene are SGHRS and YFSETQ. The CDR3 spells CASSLEGGRGNLEYNEQFF. The CDR3 DNA sequence: TGCGCCAGCAGCTTGGAGGGCGGGAGGGGAAACCTTGAATACAATGAGCAGTTCTTC.

The V call is TRBV10-3, the J call TRBJ1-6, with 10 bases identical to TRBD1. V was clipped by 6 bases and J by 10 bases; unmatched bases: 6. This CDR3 comprises 14 residues. The V gene's germline CDR1 is ENHRY and CDR2 SYGVKD. In DNA, the CDR3 is TGTGCCATCAGGACAGGGGGCCTAGGGTCACCCCTCCACTTT. This sequence encodes CAIRTGGLGSPLHF.

This chain links TRBV10-2 with TRBJ2-1; D gene ambiguous. Germline CDR1 WSHSY, CDR2 SAAADI. Trimming shortened V by 4 bases and J by 4 bases, and 8 bases separated the two germline ends. This CDR3 spans 13 amino acids. The CDR3 DNA reads TGCGCCAGCAGTGGGGTCAGATACAATGAGCAGTTCTTC. The encoded protein is CASSGVRYNEQFF.

The J gene is TRBJ2-4, the V gene TRBV12-3 or TRBV12-4, with D possibly TRBD1 on 6 matching bases. The length of the CDR3 is 17 residues. V was trimmed by 5 bases and J by 0 bases, leaving 17 bases between them. DNA of the CDR3: TGTGCCAGCAGTGCGACAGGAAACCTTCTAGCCAAAAACATTCAGTACTTC. Its protein is CASSATGNLLAKNIQYF.

The chain has TRBV5-1 and TRBJ2-2; 7 positions match TRBD2. The CDR3 covers 16 residues. CDR1 SGHRS and CDR2 YFSETQ come from the germline V gene. V lost 4 bases, J lost 6 bases, and 12 bases stayed unmatched. CDR3 nucleotides: TGCGCCAGCAGCCCCCGACTAGCTCGTGACTCCGGGGAGCTGTTTTTT. Its translation is CASSPRLARDSGELFF.

This clonotype was observed once. It may be a read error: a sequence one base away is much more abundant. The V gene is TRBV20-1, the J gene TRBJ1-6; 7 positions match TRBD1. The CDR3 extends over 15 amino acids. Per the germline V gene, CDR1 is DFQATT and CDR2 is SNEGSKA (reference sequence). The V gene end was trimmed by 4 bases and the J gene end by 5 bases; junction bases not matched to a gene: 8. In DNA form, the CDR3 reads TGCAGTGCTACCCCCGACAGGGTCGATAATTCACCCCTCCACTTT. Translated, it gives CSATPDRVDNSPLHF.

The V and J genes are TRBV9 and TRBJ2-1; TRBD2 matches at 14 bases. The better agreement between TRBJ2-7 and the DNA end casts doubt on the J call. CDR3 length: 15 residues. Germline assignment: CDR1 SGDLS and CDR2 YYNGEE. The CDR3 here is CASSGGLAGGNEQYF. The CDR3, as DNA: TGTGCCAGCAGCGGCGGACTAGCGGGAGGCAATGAGCAGTACTTC.

V is TRBV24-1 and J is TRBJ2-5; D is perhaps TRBD1 (7 bases). CDR1 is KGHDR, CDR2 SFDVKD, per germline. The CDR3 is made up of 14 amino acids. Trimming cost V 3 bases and J 4 bases, with 11 bases left between them. CDR3 nucleotide sequence: TGTGCCACCAGTGATGCGGGACAGAGAGAGACCCAGTACTTC. This sequence encodes CATSDAGQRETQYF.

This chain joins TRBV5-6 and TRBJ2-3; D may be TRBD1 or TRBD2 (5 bases each). Germline loops: CDR1 SGHDT, CDR2 YYEEEE. The CDR3 has 13 amino acids. Trimming took 6 bases from V and 10 from J, leaving 18 bases between them. CDR3: CASTITPGPAQYF. CDR3 in DNA: TGTGCCAGCACCATCACACCGGGACCGGCGCAGTATTTT.

The rearrangement uses TRBV6-1 and TRBJ1-2, with 7 bases aligning to TRBD1. Losses at the gene ends were 1 base for V and 6 bases for J; bases not matched to a gene: 8. The CDR3 spans 15 residues. Germline CDR1 is MNHNS and CDR2 is SASEGT. CDR3 region: CASSEVDREEHGYTF. CDR3 in DNA: TGTGCCAGCAGTGAAGTCGACAGGGAGGAACATGGCTACACCTTC.

This clonotype was seen more than once but under ten times. V gene TRBV20-1 combines with J gene TRBJ1-2, with a weak D call TRBD1 (5 bases). The CDR3 spans 13 residues. Germline V gives CDR1 DFQATT, CDR2 SNEGSKA (reference sequence). V was pared by 1 base and J by 8 bases, with 14 bases between. CDR3 region: CSARVVREKGYTF. The CDR3 coding sequence is TGCAGTGCTAGAGTGGTCAGGGAGAAAGGCTACACCTTC.

The chain employs TRBV7-2 and TRBJ2-3; D gene ambiguous. The CDR3 is 17 amino acids. The V gene lost 3 bases and the J gene lost 6 bases, with 22 bases spanning the gap. CDR1 and CDR2 from the germline V gene are SGHTA and FQGNSA. The CDR3, as DNA: TGTGCCAGCAGCTTGGCGTCGAGCCGCGTTCAATCGGATACGCAGTATTTT. It is translated as CASSLASSRVQSDTQYF.

The rearrangement joins TRBV2 to TRBJ1-5; no reliable D call. The germline V gene encodes CDR1 SNHLY and CDR2 FYNNEI. The CDR3 totals 14 residues. V lost 2 bases to trimming and J lost 0 bases, with 5 bases between them. Written as DNA, the CDR3 is TGTGCCAGCAGTGAACGGGGTAGCAATCAGCCCCAGCATTTT. It specifies CASSERGSNQPQHF.

This chain connects TRBV15 to TRBJ2-3; D is possibly TRBD2 (6 bases). The germline V gene encodes CDR1 LNHNV and CDR2 YYDKDF (reference sequence). The CDR3 sequence is 15 residues long. Trimming cost V 0 bases and J 3 bases, with 10 bases left between them. The DNA for the CDR3 is TGTGCCACCAGCAGAGATCTCGGGGGTACAGATACGCAGTATTTT. As protein: CATSRDLGGTDTQYF.

The chain recombines TRBV20-1 with TRBJ2-7, with 9 bases lining up with TRBD1. This CDR3 is built from 13 residues. With 6 bases clipped from V and 3 bases from J, the junction kept 6 bases outside the gene matches. Germline-derived CDR1 and CDR2 are DFQATT and SNEGSKA (reference sequence). CDR3 DNA: TGCAGTGCCGGGACAGGGCCCTTCTACGAGCAGTACTTC. Protein: CSAGTGPFYEQYF.

The J gene is TRBJ2-7, the V gene TRBV5-1; D possibly corresponds to TRBD2 (5 bases). In germline, CDR1 is SGHRS, CDR2 YFSETQ. V was pared by 0 bases and J by 7 bases, with 8 bases between. The CDR3 is 12 residues long. CDR3 sequence reads: CASSLDGDEQYF. CDR3 DNA: TGCGCCAGCAGCTTGGACGGGGATGAGCAGTACTTC. Drawing the rest from reference TRBV5-1 and TRBJ2-7, the complete variable domain is KAGVTQTPRYLIKTRGQQVTLSCSPISGHRSVSWYQQTPGQGLQFLFEYFSETQRNKGNFPGRFSGRQFSNSRSEMNVSTLELGDSALYLCASSLDGDEQYFGPGTRLTVT.

This clonotype showed up just a few times. As DNA, the CDR3 is TGCAGTGCTAGAGATTTAGCAGGGGTCAACAATCAGCCCCAGCATTTT. Protein sequence: CSARDLAGVNNQPQHF. The rearrangement uses TRBV20-1 and TRBJ1-5, with a weak D call TRBD1 (6 bases). The germline CDR1 and CDR2 sequences are DFQATT and SNEGSKA (reference sequence). Trimming stripped 0 bases from V and 3 bases from J, with 15 bases between. CDR3 length equals 16 residues.

The rearrangement links TRBV5-1 to TRBJ2-4; maybe TRBD2 (5 bases). The CDR3 is made up of 16 amino acids. Germline lookup yields CDR1 SGHRS and CDR2 YFSETQ. The V and J ends lost 4 bases and 13 bases respectively, with 27 bases between them. The chain's CDR3 is CASSTYLGSGGGVQYF. The DNA of the CDR3 is TGCGCCAGCAGCACGTACTTAGGGTCAGGAGGAGGAGTACAGTACTTC.